This passage covers 22 T cell receptor beta chains from one sample sequenced in a study of blood T cells in healthy people across ages. Then a second PCR, running about 6 to 12 cycles, was carried out with a sample-barcoded 5' primer and a J-beta primer mix. TCRdb recomputed calls from the 5' RACE reads with MiXCR, one row per CDR3 protein. The sample shows under 1,100,000 distinct CDR3 sequences, 20% to 25% of them seen only once. This same sample was also part of a study on T cells of mothers and their children.

Sequencing used blood. These receptors all stem from a girl aged 2 to 9 in good health.

The V gene is TRBV27, the J gene TRBJ2-5, with 9 bases lining up with TRBD1. V lost 6 bases to trimming and J lost 7 bases; unmatched junction nucleotides: 9. Germline CDR1 MNHEY, CDR2 SMNVEV (reference sequence). The CDR3 is made up of 14 amino acids. Written as DNA, the CDR3 is TGTGCCAGCAGGCCGGGACAGGGATTGGGGACCCAGTACTTC. Translation gives CASRPGQGLGTQYF.

The V and J genes are TRBV20-1 and TRBJ1-1; D ambiguous. There are 15 residues in the CDR3. Trimming cost V 1 base and J 1 base, with 13 bases left between them. Germline V gives CDR1 DFQATT, CDR2 SNEGSKA (reference sequence). CDR3 loop: CSARADRAGNTEAFF. In DNA, the CDR3 is TGCAGTGCTAGAGCCGACCGTGCCGGGAACACTGAAGCTTTCTTT.

This clonotype showed up just a few times. The chain carries TRBV7-9 and TRBJ1-2, with TRBD1 matching 9 bases. Germline CDR1 SEHNR, CDR2 FQNEAQ (reference sequence). V gave up 1 base and J gave up 7 bases; unmatched junction bases: 7. CDR3 length: 15 residues. This CDR3 reads CASSLGVQGATGYTF. DNA of the CDR3: TGTGCCAGCAGCTTAGGGGTACAGGGGGCGACTGGCTACACCTTC.

J is TRBJ2-5 and V is TRBV5-1, with a possible D match to TRBD1 (6 bases). The better agreement between TRBJ2-1 and the DNA end casts doubt on the J call. There are 15 residues in the CDR3. CDR1 SGHRS and CDR2 YFSETQ come from the germline V gene. The CDR3 protein is CASSDRNVPYNEQFF. CDR3 coding DNA: TGCGCCAGCAGCGACAGGAACGTCCCCTACAATGAGCAGTTCTTC.

The chain carries TRBV12-3 or TRBV12-4 and TRBJ1-5; 8 nucleotides match TRBD1. This CDR3 region has 16 residues. V trimming: 5 bases; J trimming: 7 bases; junction bases outside the gene matches: 13. In DNA, the CDR3 is TGTGCCAGCAGTGGAAGGACAGGGAGAAAGGAACAGCCCCAGCATTTT. Its translation: CASSGRTGRKEQPQHF.

This clonotype was detected only a few times. The V call is TRBV7-2, the J call TRBJ2-7; 11 bases map to TRBD1. Germline V CDR1 and CDR2: SGHTA, FQGNSA. This CDR3 has 15 amino acids. The V segment lost 2 bases and the J segment 3 bases; nucleotides outside the gene matches: 3. The CDR3: CASSLSGQGVYEQYF. The CDR3 DNA reads as TGTGCCAGCAGCTTATCGGGACAGGGGGTCTACGAGCAGTACTTC.

This clonotype was detected only a few times. Germline and junction disagree at one end, which may indicate a read error. This chain joins TRBV7-3 and TRBJ2-5; 7 bases agree with TRBD2. CDR1 and CDR2 (germline): SGHTA, FQGTGA. This CDR3 comprises 13 residues. The DNA for the CDR3 is TGTGCCAGCAGCCCCAGGGTGGGGGAGGGCAAGTTCTTC. Its protein is CASSPRVGEGKFF.

The J gene is TRBJ1-2, the V gene TRBV20-1; D remains unclear. The V gene's germline CDR1 is DFQATT and CDR2 SNEGSKA (reference sequence). The CDR3 is 12 amino acids. The V end was cut by 4 bases, the J end by 1 base, with 7 bases between. The CDR3 DNA reads as TGCAGTGCTACACAGATTAACTATGGCTACACCTTC. Encoded protein: CSATQINYGYTF.

The chain uses TRBV7-9 and TRBJ1-1; TRBD1 is a possible D gene (5 bases). Germline-derived CDR1 and CDR2 are SEHNR and FQNEAQ (reference sequence). CDR3 length: 15 amino acids. V was pared by 0 bases and J by 6 bases, with 14 bases between. CDR3 residues: CASSLARGGRAEAFF. The CDR3 DNA is TGTGCCAGCAGCTTAGCGCGTGGGGGTCGGGCTGAAGCTTTCTTT. Variable domain in full (rest from reference TRBV7-9 and TRBJ1-1): DTGVSQNPRHKITKRGQNVTFRCDPISEHNRLYWYRQTLGQGPEFLTYFQNEAQLEKSRLLSDRFSAERPKGSFSTLEIQRTEQGDSAMYLCASSLARGGRAEAFFGQGTRLTVV.

The V gene is TRBV29-1, the J gene TRBJ2-1, with TRBD2 identical over 9 bases. Trimming at V came to 8 bases and at J to 7 bases, leaving 15 bases not matched to a gene. The CDR3 is 15 residues long. CDR1 SQVTM and CDR2 ANQGSEA come from the germline V gene. The CDR3 nucleotides are TGCAGCTTATCCGGGGTAGCGGGAGTTCTTAATGAGCAGTTCTTC. As protein: CSLSGVAGVLNEQFF.

The rearrangement uses TRBV4-1 and TRBJ1-1, with D uncertain. In germline, CDR1 is MGHRA, CDR2 YSYEKL. V was pared by 1 base and J by 0 bases, with 12 bases between. This CDR3 contains 16 residues. The CDR3: CASSQVNGPMNTEAFF. The CDR3 DNA reads TGCGCCAGCAGCCAAGTCAACGGCCCAATGAACACTGAAGCTTTCTTT.

The gene calls are TRBV18 and TRBJ2-3; 9 bases are a match to TRBD1. The CDR3 runs 17 residues. CDR1 KGHSH and CDR2 LQKENI come from the germline V gene. After removal of 2 bases from V and 2 bases from J, the junction contained 8 bases not matched to a gene. The CDR3, as DNA: TGTGCCAGCTCACCAGTTAGGGGACAGGGTCTCACAGATACGCAGTATTTT. It translates to CASSPVRGQGLTDTQYF.

This clonotype was seen only once. The V call is TRBV4-3, the J call TRBJ2-1; D is tentatively TRBD1 or TRBD2 (5 bases each). This CDR3 has 15 residues. CDR1 is LGHNA, CDR2 YSLEER, per germline. Trimming pared 3 bases from V and 2 bases from J, leaving 11 bases between. CDR3 residues: CASSQGTDTYNEQFF. The CDR3 nucleotides read TGCGCCAGCAGCCAGGGGACGGATACCTACAATGAGCAGTTCTTC.

This chain connects TRBV12-3 or TRBV12-4 to TRBJ2-7; D possibly uses TRBD1 or TRBD2 (5 bases each). The CDR3 has 14 residues. The V end was cut by 6 bases, the J end by 1 base, with 13 bases between. The CDR3 here is CASSSHWGSYEQYF. The CDR3 DNA is TGTGCCAGCAGCTCTCACTGGGGGTCCTACGAGCAGTACTTC.

Concerning this clonotype: A read error may account for a junction end that differs from germline. CDR3 amino acids: CTSSQEWGRYGYTF. CDR3 coding DNA: TGTACCAGCAGCCAAGAGTGGGGACGCTATGGCTACACCTTC. The rearrangement uses TRBV4-2 and TRBJ1-2; D might be TRBD1 (5 bases). This CDR3 region has 14 residues. CDR1 and CDR2 from the germline V gene are LGHNA and YNFKEQ.

This chain joins TRBV12-3 or TRBV12-4 and TRBJ2-7; 11 positions match TRBD2. With 7 bases clipped from V and 3 bases from J, the junction kept 5 bases outside the gene matches. The CDR3 sequence is 14 residues long. The CDR3: CASMPGLADYEQYF. CDR3 nucleotides: TGTGCCAGCATGCCGGGACTAGCGGACTACGAGCAGTACTTC.

The chain couples TRBV29-1 to TRBJ1-1; D gene uncertain. The CDR3 extends over 13 amino acids. Germline V lookup: CDR1 SQVTM, CDR2 ANQGSEA. With 3 bases removed from V and 1 base from J, the gap between germline ends came to 9 bases. The CDR3 region has the DNA TGCAGCGTTGAGGGAGGACGGAACACTGAAGCTTTCTTT. Translated, it gives CSVEGGRNTEAFF.

This clonotype has a handful of counts. CDR3 in amino acids: CASSLRQGIYEQYF. The DNA for the CDR3 is TGTGCCAGCAGCTTACGACAGGGGATCTACGAGCAGTACTTC. The rearrangement uses TRBV7-9 and TRBJ2-7; TRBD1 matches at 8 bases. The V and J ends lost 2 bases and 3 bases, in that order; junction bases with no gene match: 3. CDR3 length equals 14 residues. Per germline, CDR1 SEHNR and CDR2 FQNEAQ (reference sequence).

Only a few counts were recorded for this clonotype. J is TRBJ2-3 and V is TRBV5-6; 12 bases are a match to TRBD2. V lost 1 base and J lost 4; bases outside the gene matches: 7. Germline CDR1 SGHDT, CDR2 YYEEEE. This CDR3 has 17 residues. CDR3 nucleotides: TGTGCCAGCAGCTTGCTGCTAGCGGGGGGGCACGCAGATACGCAGTATTTT. It codes for CASSLLLAGGHADTQYF.

The rearrangement links TRBV5-1 to TRBJ2-5; 9 nucleotides align to TRBD2. The CDR3 sequence is 14 residues long. Germline assignment: CDR1 SGHRS and CDR2 YFSETQ. The junction had 5 bases not matched to a gene; V was cut back by 3 bases and J by 5 bases. For the CDR3, the DNA is TGCGCCAGCAGCTACAGGACTAGCGCTGAGACCCAGTACTTC. It specifies CASSYRTSAETQYF.

The genes are TRBV29-1 and TRBJ2-5; the match to TRBD1 covers 8 bases. The CDR3 loop spans 14 amino acids. Looked up from germline, CDR1 is SQVTM and CDR2 is ANQGSEA. V lost 6 bases and J lost 5; bases outside the gene matches: 11. The CDR3 sequence: CSVPGGAIVETQYF. CDR3 coding DNA: TGCAGCGTCCCAGGGGGCGCGATTGTGGAGACCCAGTACTTC.

This clonotype was found a few times. The chain links TRBV29-1 to TRBJ2-1; 10 positions agree with TRBD2. The CDR3 loop spans 16 amino acids. J was trimmed by 5 bases and V by 0 bases; bases with no gene match: 7. Germline CDR1 and CDR2: SQVTM and ANQGSEA. The CDR3 DNA reads TGCAGCGTTGAAGATCCCCTAGCGGGAGTCCACAATGAGCAGTTCTTC. Its translation is CSVEDPLAGVHNEQFF.